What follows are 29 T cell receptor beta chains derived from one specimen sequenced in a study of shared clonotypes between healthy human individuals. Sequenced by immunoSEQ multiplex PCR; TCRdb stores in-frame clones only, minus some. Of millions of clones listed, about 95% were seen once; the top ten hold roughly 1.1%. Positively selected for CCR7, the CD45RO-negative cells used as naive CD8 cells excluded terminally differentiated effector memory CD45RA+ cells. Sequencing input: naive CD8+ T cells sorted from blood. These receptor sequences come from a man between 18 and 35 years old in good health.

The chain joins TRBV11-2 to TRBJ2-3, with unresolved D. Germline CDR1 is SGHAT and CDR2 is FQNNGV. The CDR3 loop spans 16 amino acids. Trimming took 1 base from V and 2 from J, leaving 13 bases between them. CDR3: CASSLGFGGYTDTQYF. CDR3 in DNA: TGTGCCAGCAGCTTAGGTTTCGGCGGCTACACAGATACGCAGTATTTT.

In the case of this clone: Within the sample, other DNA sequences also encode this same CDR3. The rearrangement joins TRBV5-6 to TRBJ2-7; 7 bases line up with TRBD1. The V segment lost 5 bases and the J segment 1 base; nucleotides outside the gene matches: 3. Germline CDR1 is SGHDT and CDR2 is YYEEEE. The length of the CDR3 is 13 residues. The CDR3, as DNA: TGTGCCAGCAGTCCAGGGGGTTCCTACGAGCAGTACTTC. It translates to CASSPGGSYEQYF.

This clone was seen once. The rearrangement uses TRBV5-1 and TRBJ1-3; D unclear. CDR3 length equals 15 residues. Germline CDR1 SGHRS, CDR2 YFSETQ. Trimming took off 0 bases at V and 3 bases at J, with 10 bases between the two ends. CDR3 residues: CASSLESGIGNTIYF. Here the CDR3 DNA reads TGCGCCAGCAGCTTGGAATCGGGCATTGGAAACACCATATATTTT.

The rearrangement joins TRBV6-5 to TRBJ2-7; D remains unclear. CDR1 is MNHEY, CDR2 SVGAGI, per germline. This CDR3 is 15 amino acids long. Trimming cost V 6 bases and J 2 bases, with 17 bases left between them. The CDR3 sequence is CASSPPAGETYEQYF. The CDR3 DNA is TGTGCCAGCAGCCCCCCGGCTGGGGAAACCTACGAGCAGTACTTC.

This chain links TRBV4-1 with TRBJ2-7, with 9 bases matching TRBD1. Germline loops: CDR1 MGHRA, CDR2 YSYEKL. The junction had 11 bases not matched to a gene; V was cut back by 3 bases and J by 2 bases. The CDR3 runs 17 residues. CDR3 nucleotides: TGCGCCAGCAGCCAGCTCGTTAGGACAGGGGCCGCCTACGAGCAGTACTTC. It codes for CASSQLVRTGAAYEQYF.

The CDR3 sequence: CASSQEQGNSYEQYF. CDR3 DNA sequence: TGCGCCAGCAGCCAAGAACAGGGGAACTCCTACGAGCAGTACTTC. This chain links TRBV4-3 with TRBJ2-7; TRBD1 matches 7 bases. The CDR3 consists of 15 residues. Germline loops: CDR1 LGHNA, CDR2 YSLEER. J gave up 0 bases and V 0 bases, and 2 bases lay outside the gene matches.

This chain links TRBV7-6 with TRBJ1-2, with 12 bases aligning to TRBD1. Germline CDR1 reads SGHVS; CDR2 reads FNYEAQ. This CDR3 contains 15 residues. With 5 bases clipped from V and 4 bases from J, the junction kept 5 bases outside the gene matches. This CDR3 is CASSPGGQGAYGYTF. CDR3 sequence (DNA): TGTGCCAGCAGCCCAGGGGGACAGGGGGCCTATGGCTACACCTTC.

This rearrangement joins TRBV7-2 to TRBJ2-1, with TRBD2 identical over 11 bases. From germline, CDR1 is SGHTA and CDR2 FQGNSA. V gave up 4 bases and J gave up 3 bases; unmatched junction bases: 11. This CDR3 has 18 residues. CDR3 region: CASSSQVTSGIFYNEQFF. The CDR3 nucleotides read TGTGCCAGCAGCTCCCAGGTGACTAGCGGGATTTTCTACAATGAGCAGTTCTTC.

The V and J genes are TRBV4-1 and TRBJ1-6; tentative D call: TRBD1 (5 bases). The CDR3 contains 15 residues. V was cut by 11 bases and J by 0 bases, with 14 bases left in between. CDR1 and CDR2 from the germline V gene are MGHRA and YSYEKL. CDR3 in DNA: TGCGCCTCGGCTTGGGACGGCTCCTATAATTCACCCCTCCACTTT. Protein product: CASAWDGSYNSPLHF.

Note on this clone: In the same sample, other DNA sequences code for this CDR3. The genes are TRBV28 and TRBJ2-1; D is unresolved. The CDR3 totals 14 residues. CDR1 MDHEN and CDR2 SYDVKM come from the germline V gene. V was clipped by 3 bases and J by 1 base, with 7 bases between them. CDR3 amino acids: CASSFLSSYNEQFF. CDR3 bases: TGTGCCAGCAGTTTTCTGTCTTCCTACAATGAGCAGTTCTTC.

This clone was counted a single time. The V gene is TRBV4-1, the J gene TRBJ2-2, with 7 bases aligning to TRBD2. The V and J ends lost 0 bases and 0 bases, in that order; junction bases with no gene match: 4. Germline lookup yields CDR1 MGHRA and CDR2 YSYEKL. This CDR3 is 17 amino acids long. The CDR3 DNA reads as TGCGCCAGCAGCCAAGATAGGGAGGGCCCGAACACCGGGGAGCTGTTTTTT. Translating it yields CASSQDREGPNTGELFF.

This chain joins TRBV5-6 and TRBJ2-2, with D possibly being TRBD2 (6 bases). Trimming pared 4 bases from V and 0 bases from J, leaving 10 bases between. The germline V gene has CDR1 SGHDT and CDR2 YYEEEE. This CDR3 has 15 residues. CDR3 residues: CASSLGLANTGELFF. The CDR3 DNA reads TGTGCCAGCAGCCTGGGACTGGCGAACACCGGGGAGCTGTTTTTT.

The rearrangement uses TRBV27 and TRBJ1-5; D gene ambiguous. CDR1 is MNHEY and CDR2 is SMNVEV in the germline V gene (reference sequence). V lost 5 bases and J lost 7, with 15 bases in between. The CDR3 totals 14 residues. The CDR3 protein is CASSQTAGNQPQHF. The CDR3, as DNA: TGTGCCAGCAGTCAAACGGCGGGAAACCAGCCCCAGCATTTT.

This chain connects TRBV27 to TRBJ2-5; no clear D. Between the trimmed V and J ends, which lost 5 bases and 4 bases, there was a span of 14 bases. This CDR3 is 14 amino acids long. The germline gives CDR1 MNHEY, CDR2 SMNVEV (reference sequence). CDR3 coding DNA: TGTGCCAGCAGTCCAGTGGGCCAAGGAGAGACCCAGTACTTC. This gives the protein CASSPVGQGETQYF.

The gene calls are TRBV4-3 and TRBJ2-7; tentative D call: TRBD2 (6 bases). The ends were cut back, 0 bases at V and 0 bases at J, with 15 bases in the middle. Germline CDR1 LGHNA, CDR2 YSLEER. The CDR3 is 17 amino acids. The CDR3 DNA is TGCGCCAGCAGCCAAGATCTGGTAGCGGAAAGCTCCTACGAGCAGTACTTC. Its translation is CASSQDLVAESSYEQYF.

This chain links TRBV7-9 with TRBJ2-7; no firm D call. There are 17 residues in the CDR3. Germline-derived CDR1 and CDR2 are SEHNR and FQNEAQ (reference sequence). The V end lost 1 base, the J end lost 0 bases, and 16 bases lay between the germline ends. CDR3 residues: CASSLDSSGSSSYEQYF. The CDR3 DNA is TGTGCCAGCAGCTTAGACTCGTCGGGTTCGAGCTCCTACGAGCAGTACTTC.

The chain's CDR3 is CASSYGTGRTQYF. The CDR3 region has the DNA TGTGCCAGCAGTTACGGGACAGGGAGGACCCAGTACTTC. The chain couples TRBV6-5 to TRBJ2-5; 9 positions match TRBD1. The CDR3 is 13 residues long. Germline V gene data show CDR1 as MNHEY and CDR2 as SVGAGI. After removal of 2 bases from V and 7 bases from J, the junction contained 2 bases not matched to a gene.

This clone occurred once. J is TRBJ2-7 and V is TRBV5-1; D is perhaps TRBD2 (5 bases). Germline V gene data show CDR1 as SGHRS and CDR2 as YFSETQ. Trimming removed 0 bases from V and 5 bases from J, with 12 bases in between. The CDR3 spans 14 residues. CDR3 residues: CASSLEIYGDEQYF. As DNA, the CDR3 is TGCGCCAGCAGCTTGGAGATTTACGGGGACGAGCAGTACTTC.

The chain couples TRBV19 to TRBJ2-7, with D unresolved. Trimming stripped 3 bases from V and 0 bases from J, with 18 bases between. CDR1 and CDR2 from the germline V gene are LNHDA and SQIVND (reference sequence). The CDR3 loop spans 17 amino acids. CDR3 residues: CASSMSASRINSYEQYF. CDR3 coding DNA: TGTGCCAGTAGTATGTCCGCAAGCAGGATTAACTCCTACGAGCAGTACTTC.

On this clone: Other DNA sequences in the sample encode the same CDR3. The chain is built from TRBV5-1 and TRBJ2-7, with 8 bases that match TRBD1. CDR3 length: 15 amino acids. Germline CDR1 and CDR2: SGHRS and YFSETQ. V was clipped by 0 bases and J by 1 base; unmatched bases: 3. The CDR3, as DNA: TGCGCCAGCAGCTTGGGTACAGGGGGGTCCTACGAGCAGTACTTC. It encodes CASSLGTGGSYEQYF.

CDR3 nucleotide sequence: TGTGCCAGCAGTTACGGAGGACAGTCCCATCAGCCCCAGCATTTT. This encodes CASSYGGQSHQPQHF. V gene TRBV6-6 combines with J gene TRBJ1-5, with D maybe TRBD1 (6 bases). V shed 2 bases and J shed 5 bases, with 13 bases lying between them. Germline V gene lookup returns CDR1 MNHNY and CDR2 SVGAGI (reference sequence). The CDR3 totals 15 residues.

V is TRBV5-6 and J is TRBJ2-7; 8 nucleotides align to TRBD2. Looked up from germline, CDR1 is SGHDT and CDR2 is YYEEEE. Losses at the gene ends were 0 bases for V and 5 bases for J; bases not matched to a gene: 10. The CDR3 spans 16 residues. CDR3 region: CASSLALTAGVHEQYF. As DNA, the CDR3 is TGTGCCAGCAGCTTGGCCCTGACAGCGGGAGTTCACGAGCAGTACTTC. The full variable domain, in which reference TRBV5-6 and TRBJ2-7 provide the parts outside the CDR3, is DAGVTQSPTHLIKTRGQQVTLRCSPKSGHDTVSWYQQALGQGPQFIFQYYEEEERQRGNFPDRFSGHQFPNYSSELNVNALLLGDSALYLCASSLALTAGVHEQYFGPGTRLTVT.

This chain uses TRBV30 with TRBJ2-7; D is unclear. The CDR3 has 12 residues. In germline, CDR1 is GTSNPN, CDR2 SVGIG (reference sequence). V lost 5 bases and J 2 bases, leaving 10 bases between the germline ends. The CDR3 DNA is TGTGCCTGGGGTTCAATAACCTACGAGCAGTACTTC. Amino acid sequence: CAWGSITYEQYF.

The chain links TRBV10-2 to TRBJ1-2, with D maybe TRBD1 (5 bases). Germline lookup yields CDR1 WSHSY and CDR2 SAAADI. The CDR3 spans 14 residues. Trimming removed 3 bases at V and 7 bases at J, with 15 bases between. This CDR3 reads CASSEGDGLRGYTF. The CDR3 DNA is TGCGCCAGCAGTGAAGGGGACGGTTTGCGTGGCTACACCTTC.

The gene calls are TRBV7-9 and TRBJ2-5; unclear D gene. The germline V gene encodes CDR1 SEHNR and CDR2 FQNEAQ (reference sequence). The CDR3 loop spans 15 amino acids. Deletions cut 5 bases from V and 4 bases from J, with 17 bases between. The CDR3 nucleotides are TGTGCCAGCAGCACTTCCCAGGCCGGCGGAGAGACCCAGTACTTC. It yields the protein CASSTSQAGGETQYF. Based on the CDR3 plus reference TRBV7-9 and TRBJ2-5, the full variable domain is DTGVSQNPRHKITKRGQNVTFRCDPISEHNRLYWYRQTLGQGPEFLTYFQNEAQLEKSRLLSDRFSAERPKGSFSTLEIQRTEQGDSAMYLCASSTSQAGGETQYFGPGTRLLVL.

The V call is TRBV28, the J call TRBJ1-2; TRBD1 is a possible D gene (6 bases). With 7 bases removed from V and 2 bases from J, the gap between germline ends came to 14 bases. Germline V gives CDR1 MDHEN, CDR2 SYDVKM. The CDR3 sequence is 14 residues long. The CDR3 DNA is TGTGCCAGCATAGGGGTGACAGGAAACTATGGCTACACCTTC. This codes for CASIGVTGNYGYTF.

The CDR3 DNA sequence: TGTGCCAGCAGCTTGGTCCAGGAGCAGTACTTC. Translating it yields CASSLVQEQYF. This rearrangement joins TRBV5-6 to TRBJ2-7; no firm D call. The CDR3 covers 11 residues. Germline lookup yields CDR1 SGHDT and CDR2 YYEEEE. V was shortened by 0 bases and J by 7 bases, with 5 bases between the two germline ends. The variable domain in full, completed from reference TRBV5-6 and TRBJ2-7, reads DAGVTQSPTHLIKTRGQQVTLRCSPKSGHDTVSWYQQALGQGPQFIFQYYEEEERQRGNFPDRFSGHQFPNYSSELNVNALLLGDSALYLCASSLVQEQYFGPGTRLTVT.

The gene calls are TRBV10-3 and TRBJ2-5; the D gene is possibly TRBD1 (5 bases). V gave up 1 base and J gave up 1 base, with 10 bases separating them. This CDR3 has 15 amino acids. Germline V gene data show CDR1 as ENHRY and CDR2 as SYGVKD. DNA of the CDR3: TGTGCCATCAGTGAGTGGGAACAGGCCCAAGAGACCCAGTACTTC. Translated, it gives CAISEWEQAQETQYF.

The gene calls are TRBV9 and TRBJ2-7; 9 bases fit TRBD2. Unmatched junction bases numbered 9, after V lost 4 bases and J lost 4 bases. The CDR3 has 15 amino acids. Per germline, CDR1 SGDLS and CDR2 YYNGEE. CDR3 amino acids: CASSPWASGEYEQYF. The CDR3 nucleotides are TGTGCCAGCAGCCCTTGGGCTAGCGGGGAGTACGAGCAGTACTTC.